The 20 T cell receptor beta chains below were found in one sample sequenced in a study of technical replicates of blood from a few donors. Method: immunoSEQ multiplex PCR; TCRdb's copy keeps in-frame clones and lacks some. The sample records 13,000 or so clones, just over 85% being singletons. The sequencing sample was made of PBMCs. The receptor source for this set is a human donor in good health.

The chain carries TRBV6-5 and TRBJ2-7; 11 bases agree with TRBD2. CDR1 and CDR2 (germline): MNHEY, SVGAGI. The V and J ends lost 6 bases and 3 bases, in that order; junction bases with no gene match: 7. The CDR3 contains 15 residues. This chain's CDR3 is CASSPEGLAVYEQYF. The CDR3 DNA is TGTGCCAGCAGCCCTGAGGGACTAGCGGTCTACGAGCAGTACTTC.

This sequence joins TRBV7-9 and TRBJ2-7; 11 nucleotides match TRBD2. Germline CDR1 SEHNR, CDR2 FQNEAQ (reference sequence). The V segment lost 5 bases and the J segment 3 bases; nucleotides outside the gene matches: 6. The CDR3 spans 15 residues. For the CDR3, the DNA is TGTGCCAGCAGCAGACTAGCGGGGTTGCACTACGAGCAGTACTTC. Amino acid sequence: CASSRLAGLHYEQYF.

The CDR3 here is CASSELAGERNEQFF. The CDR3 DNA sequence: TGTGCCAGCAGTGAGCTAGCGGGAGAGCGCAATGAGCAGTTCTTC. The J gene is TRBJ2-1, the V gene TRBV6-4; 10 bases align to TRBD2. CDR1 is MRHNA, CDR2 SNTAGT, per germline. The CDR3 length is 15 residues. Unmatched junction bases numbered 5, after V lost 3 bases and J lost 6 bases.

This chain connects TRBV5-8 to TRBJ1-1; 12 positions agree with TRBD1. Germline trimming cut 3 bases from V and 4 bases from J; bases unmatched to any gene: 16. Germline assignment: CDR1 SGHTS and CDR2 YDEGEE. The CDR3 is 19 amino acids. The CDR3: CASSSPYPRDRGLFTEAFF. As DNA, the CDR3 is TGTGCCAGCAGCTCTCCTTACCCCCGGGACAGGGGGCTGTTCACTGAAGCTTTCTTT. Supplemented by reference TRBV5-8 and TRBJ1-1, the full variable domain reads EAGVTQSPTHLIKTRGQQATLRCSPISGHTSVYWYQQALGLGLQFLLWYDEGEERNRGNFPPRFSGRQFPNYSSELNVNALELEDSALYLCASSSPYPRDRGLFTEAFFGQGTRLTVV.

The rearrangement links TRBV5-4 to TRBJ1-1; perhaps TRBD1 as D (5 bases). Trimming took 0 bases from V and 0 from J, leaving 12 bases between them. The CDR3 totals 16 residues. From germline, CDR1 is SGHNT and CDR2 YYREEE (reference sequence). The CDR3 region is CASSLAGGGVNTEAFF. CDR3 coding DNA: TGTGCCAGCAGCTTGGCCGGCGGGGGGGTGAACACTGAAGCTTTCTTT.

In DNA form, the CDR3 reads TGTGCCAGCAGCCTCAGGGAGGGAGAGACCCAGTACTTC. Its protein is CASSLREGETQYF. The rearrangement joins TRBV7-3 to TRBJ2-5; 7 bases agree with TRBD2. V gave up 5 bases and J gave up 4 bases; unmatched junction bases: 4. In germline, CDR1 is SGHTA, CDR2 FQGTGA. This CDR3 region has 13 residues.

The rearrangement links TRBV9 to TRBJ2-7; tentatively, D is TRBD2 (5 bases). The CDR3 is 15 amino acids. The V end was cut by 3 bases, the J end by 5 bases, with 18 bases between. Germline CDR1 is SGDLS and CDR2 is YYNGEE. CDR3 sequence: CASSASGGPSDEQYF. CDR3 coding DNA: TGTGCCAGCAGCGCCTCGGGCGGGCCAAGCGACGAGCAGTACTTC.

This CDR3 is CASSRGNSYNEQFF. In nucleotides, the CDR3 is TGTGCCAGCAGTAGGGGGAACTCCTACAATGAGCAGTTCTTC. The chain combines TRBV25-1 with TRBJ2-1, with D possibly TRBD1 on 6 matching bases. The CDR3 extends over 14 amino acids. Germline CDR1 reads MGHDK; CDR2 reads SYGVNS. V was clipped by 5 bases and J by 0 bases, with 8 bases between them.

This sequence joins TRBV30 and TRBJ2-3; TRBD2 matches 7 bases. CDR3 length equals 15 residues. Germline V CDR1 and CDR2: GTSNPN, SVGIG (reference sequence). The trim removed 2 bases at V and 3 bases at J, leaving 8 bases unmatched. The CDR3 bases are TGTGCCTGGAGTCAAGGACTAGTGTTGACAGATACGCAGTATTTT. Its translation: CAWSQGLVLTDTQYF.

A single count supports this clone. The rearrangement links TRBV28 to TRBJ2-1, with TRBD2 matching 8 bases. The CDR3 runs to 15 residues. Trimming took 2 bases from V and 4 from J; bases not matched to a gene: 4. CDR1 is MDHEN, CDR2 SYDVKM, per germline. CDR3 DNA: TGTGCCAGCAGTTTAACTAGCGGAGAGTACAATGAGCAGTTCTTC. It yields the protein CASSLTSGEYNEQFF.

V is TRBV7-2 and J is TRBJ2-7, with TRBD1 identical over 9 bases. The CDR3 has 14 amino acids. Trimming removed 1 base from V and 3 bases from J; junction bases left unmatched: 1. Germline V gene data show CDR1 as SGHTA and CDR2 as FQGNSA. The DNA for the CDR3 is TGTGCCAGCAGCTTAGAGGACAGGGGCTACGAGCAGTACTTC. It is translated as CASSLEDRGYEQYF. Full variable domain (outside the CDR3, taken from reference TRBV7-2 and TRBJ2-7): GAGVSQSPSNKVTEKGKDVELRCDPISGHTALYWYRQSLGQGLEFLIYFQGNSAPDKSGLPSDRFSAERTGGSVSTLTIQRTQQEDSAVYLCASSLEDRGYEQYFGPGTRLTVT.

V is TRBV29-1 and J is TRBJ2-7, with D possibly matching TRBD2 (5 bases). Germline values: CDR1 SQVTM, CDR2 ANQGSEA. This CDR3 is built from 13 residues. Trimming took off 1 base at V and 5 bases at J, with 12 bases between the two ends. CDR3 sequence: CSVEGVAKDEQYF. CDR3 nucleotides: TGCAGCGTTGAAGGGGTAGCGAAGGACGAGCAGTACTTC.

The CDR3 region is CASRRTGSETQYF. CDR3 coding DNA: TGTGCCAGCAGAAGGACAGGGTCAGAGACCCAGTACTTC. The chain combines TRBV2 with TRBJ2-5; 8 positions agree with TRBD1. The CDR3 covers 13 residues. From germline, CDR1 is SNHLY and CDR2 FYNNEI. V lost 6 bases to trimming and J lost 4 bases; unmatched junction nucleotides: 4.

The chain has TRBV19 and TRBJ2-1, with 9 bases identical to TRBD2. The CDR3 has 18 amino acids. Germline V CDR1 and CDR2: LNHDA, SQIVND (reference sequence). After removal of 5 bases from V and 9 bases from J, the junction contained 20 bases not matched to a gene. CDR3 amino acids: CASSPRGSGSLPWGEQFF. The CDR3 DNA follows: TGTGCCAGTAGTCCCCGGGGTAGCGGGAGTCTTCCTTGGGGTGAGCAGTTCTTC.

The V gene is TRBV5-1, the J gene TRBJ1-5, with D possibly matching TRBD1 (5 bases). The CDR3 runs 14 residues. Germline loops: CDR1 SGHRS, CDR2 YFSETQ. Trimming took 4 bases from V and 5 from J, leaving 13 bases between them. The CDR3 protein is CASSLLGGDQPQHF. DNA for the CDR3: TGCGCCAGCAGCCTGTTGGGGGGTGATCAGCCCCAGCATTTT.

J is TRBJ2-5 and V is TRBV7-2; D is possibly TRBD1 (6 bases). There are 15 residues in the CDR3. Germline lookup yields CDR1 SGHTA and CDR2 FQGNSA. The V and J ends lost 5 bases and 1 base respectively, with 14 bases between them. CDR3 residues: CASSRQRGGQETQYF. For the CDR3, the DNA is TGTGCCAGCAGCCGGCAGAGAGGGGGCCAAGAGACCCAGTACTTC.

This clone was detected only a few times. The DNA for the CDR3 is TGTGCCAGCATTCGGACAGGGGGCTACGAGCAGTACTTC. Encoded protein: CASIRTGGYEQYF. The chain joins TRBV2 to TRBJ2-7; 10 bases agree with TRBD1. V shed 7 bases, J shed 3 bases, and the junction held 3 bases outside the gene matches. Germline V gives CDR1 SNHLY, CDR2 FYNNEI. CDR3 length equals 13 residues.

The V call is TRBV5-4, the J call TRBJ1-4, with a tentative D call TRBD1 (6 bases). V was pared by 3 bases and J by 7 bases, with 19 bases between. Germline values: CDR1 SGHNT, CDR2 YYREEE (reference sequence). The CDR3 length is 16 residues. CDR3 sequence (DNA): TGTGCCAGCAGCTCTGGCGGCGGGGGCACGTCTGAAAAACTGTTTTTT. This gives the protein CASSSGGGGTSEKLFF. Complete variable domain (other parts from reference TRBV5-4 and TRBJ1-4): ETGVTQSPTHLIKTRGQQVTLRCSSQSGHNTVSWYQQALGQGPQFIFQYYREEENGRGNFPPRFSGLQFPNYSSELNVNALELDDSALYLCASSSGGGGTSEKLFFGSGTQLSVL.

This chain joins TRBV7-9 and TRBJ1-1, with a weak D call TRBD1 (5 bases). V was shortened by 1 base and J by 0 bases, with 15 bases between the two germline ends. Germline lookup yields CDR1 SEHNR and CDR2 FQNEAQ (reference sequence). The CDR3 is made up of 17 amino acids. The CDR3 region is CASSLVSGIGVNTEAFF. The CDR3 nucleotides read TGTGCCAGCAGCTTAGTGTCAGGCATAGGGGTGAACACTGAAGCTTTCTTT.

J is TRBJ2-1 and V is TRBV7-9; TRBD1 is a possible D gene (6 bases). CDR1 and CDR2 from the germline V gene are SEHNR and FQNEAQ (reference sequence). Trimming left V 2 bases short and J 10 bases short, with 12 bases between. The CDR3 is 13 residues long. DNA of the CDR3: TGTGCCAGCAGCTTAACGACAGGCACGGAGCAGTTCTTC. Translating it yields CASSLTTGTEQFF.